These 11 T cell receptor beta chains came from one sample sequenced in a study of blood T cell repertoires in COVID-19. Sequencing used immunoSEQ multiplex PCR; TCRdb keeps in-frame clones, though not all of them. This repertoire shows around 150,000 clones, about 87% found once; its top ten account for 3.5% to 5.5%. The sequenced material came from peripheral blood. The receptors were sampled from a woman aged 40 to 50 with acute or convalescent COVID-19.

V and J are TRBV14 and TRBJ2-7, with D maybe TRBD2 (6 bases). Trimming stripped 4 bases from V and 6 bases from J, with 10 bases between. CDR1 SGHDN and CDR2 FVKESK come from the germline V gene. This CDR3 is built from 12 residues. CDR3 loop: CASSRDWGEQYF. The CDR3 DNA follows: TGTGCCAGCAGCCGGGACTGGGGCGAGCAGTACTTC.

V gene TRBV7-6 combines with J gene TRBJ1-3; unclear D gene. Per the germline V gene, CDR1 is SGHVS and CDR2 is FNYEAQ. The CDR3 totals 14 residues. Trimming shortened V by 8 bases and J by 0 bases, and 11 bases separated the two germline ends. CDR3 in DNA: TGTGCCAGCTCACCATCAGACTCTGGAAACACCATATATTTT. Protein: CASSPSDSGNTIYF.

In nucleotides, the CDR3 is TGTGCCAGCTCACCACTTAGCGGGAGATCAGATACGCAGTATTTT. The encoded protein is CASSPLSGRSDTQYF. The chain combines TRBV18 with TRBJ2-3; TRBD2 aligns across 9 bases. This CDR3 spans 15 amino acids. The V gene end was trimmed by 1 base and the J gene end by 4 bases; junction bases not matched to a gene: 3. CDR1 is KGHSH and CDR2 is LQKENI in the germline V gene.

This chain joins TRBV4-1 and TRBJ1-1; D uncertain. V dropped 1 base and J dropped 1 base, with 4 bases sitting between them. Looked up from germline, CDR1 is MGHRA and CDR2 is YSYEKL. The CDR3 totals 13 residues. The CDR3 loop is CASSQGQNTEAFF. The CDR3 DNA is TGCGCCAGCAGCCAAGGGCAGAACACTGAAGCTTTCTTT.

The chain recombines TRBV4-3 with TRBJ2-3; 9 positions match TRBD2. J lost 5 bases, V lost 3 bases, and 12 bases had no gene match. The CDR3 is made up of 17 amino acids. Looked up from germline, CDR1 is LGHNA and CDR2 is YSLEER. The CDR3 nucleotides are TGCGCCAGCAGCCAGATTAGGGCGGGGGGGCCGAAAGATACGCAGTATTTT. It encodes CASSQIRAGGPKDTQYF.

The genes are TRBV5-1 and TRBJ1-3; possible D gene TRBD1, 6 bases. This CDR3 is built from 17 residues. From germline, CDR1 is SGHRS and CDR2 YFSETQ. V shed 3 bases and J shed 0 bases, with 16 bases lying between them. The CDR3 DNA sequence: TGCGCCAGCAGCTCCTCCCCAGGGGCCTTCTCTGGAAACACCATATATTTT. Residues: CASSSSPGAFSGNTIYF.

The rearrangement uses TRBV9 and TRBJ1-2, with D unresolved. CDR3 length equals 15 residues. The V and J ends lost 4 bases and 3 bases respectively, with 16 bases between them. Germline loops: CDR1 SGDLS, CDR2 YYNGEE. CDR3 loop: CASSFSGRGDYGYTF. The CDR3 DNA reads as TGTGCCAGCAGCTTCTCCGGCCGCGGAGACTATGGCTACACCTTC.

Here the CDR3 reads CASSLNAGVGYTF. CDR3 in DNA: TGTGCCAGCAGCTTAAACGCGGGGGTCGGCTACACCTTC. The V call is TRBV7-3, the J call TRBJ1-2; TRBD1 might be the D (5 bases). Per germline, CDR1 SGHTA and CDR2 FQGTGA. Trimming shortened V by 1 base and J by 8 bases, and 11 bases separated the two germline ends. The CDR3 extends over 13 amino acids.

The chain carries TRBV27 and TRBJ2-7, with a weak D call TRBD2 (6 bases). V was cut by 7 bases and J by 3 bases, with 7 bases left in between. The CDR3 is made up of 11 amino acids. Germline V gives CDR1 MNHEY, CDR2 SMNVEV (reference sequence). The CDR3 here is CASNSGYEQYF. The DNA of the CDR3 is TGTGCCAGCAATAGCGGCTACGAGCAGTACTTC.

Here the CDR3 reads CAVWGYYGYTF. CDR3 in DNA: TGTGCCGTCTGGGGCTACTATGGCTACACCTTC. The chain combines TRBV27 with TRBJ1-2, with D possibly TRBD1 on 5 matching bases. The CDR3 has 11 residues. Germline CDR1 reads MNHEY; CDR2 reads SMNVEV (reference sequence). The germline V and J ends were trimmed by 11 bases and 3 bases, with 10 bases remaining between them.

This rearrangement joins TRBV7-8 to TRBJ2-3; 10 bases map to TRBD2. CDR1 and CDR2 from the germline V gene are SGHVS and FQNEAQ. This CDR3 spans 16 amino acids. With V trimmed by 2 bases and J by 5 bases, 7 bases remained unmatched. The CDR3 region is CASSLKSGGAQDTQYF. The CDR3 nucleotides read TGTGCCAGCAGCTTAAAAAGCGGGGGGGCCCAAGATACGCAGTATTTT.